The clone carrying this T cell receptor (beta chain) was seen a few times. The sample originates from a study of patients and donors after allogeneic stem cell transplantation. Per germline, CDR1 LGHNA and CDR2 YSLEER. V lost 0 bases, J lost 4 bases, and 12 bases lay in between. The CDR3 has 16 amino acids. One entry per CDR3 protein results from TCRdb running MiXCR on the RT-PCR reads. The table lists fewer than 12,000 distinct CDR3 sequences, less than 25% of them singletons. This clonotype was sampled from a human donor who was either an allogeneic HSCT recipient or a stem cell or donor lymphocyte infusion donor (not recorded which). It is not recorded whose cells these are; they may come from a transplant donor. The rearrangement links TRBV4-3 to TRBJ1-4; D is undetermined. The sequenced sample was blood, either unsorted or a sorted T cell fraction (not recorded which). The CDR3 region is CASSQEGGKDNEKLFF. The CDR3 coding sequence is TGCGCCAGCAGCCAAGAGGGAGGCAAAGATAATGAAAAACTGTTTTTT.